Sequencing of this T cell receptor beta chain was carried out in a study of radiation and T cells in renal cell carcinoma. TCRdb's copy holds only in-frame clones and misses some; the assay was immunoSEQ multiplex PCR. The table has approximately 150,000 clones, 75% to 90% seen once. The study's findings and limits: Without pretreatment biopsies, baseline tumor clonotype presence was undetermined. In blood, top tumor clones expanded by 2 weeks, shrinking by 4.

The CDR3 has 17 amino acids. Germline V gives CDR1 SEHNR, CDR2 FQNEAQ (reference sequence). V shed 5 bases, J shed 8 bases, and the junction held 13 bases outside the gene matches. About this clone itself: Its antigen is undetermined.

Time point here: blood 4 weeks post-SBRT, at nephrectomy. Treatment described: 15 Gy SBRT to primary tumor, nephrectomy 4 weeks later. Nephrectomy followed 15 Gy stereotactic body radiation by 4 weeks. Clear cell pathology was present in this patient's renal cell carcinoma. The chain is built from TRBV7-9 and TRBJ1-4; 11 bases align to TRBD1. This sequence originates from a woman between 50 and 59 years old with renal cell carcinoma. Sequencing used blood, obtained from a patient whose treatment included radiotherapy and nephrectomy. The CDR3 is CASSQWTGGRGNEKLFF. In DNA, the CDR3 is TGTGCCAGCAGCCAGTGGACAGGGGGCAGGGGTAACGAAAAACTGTTTTTT. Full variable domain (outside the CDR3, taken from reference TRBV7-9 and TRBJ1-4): DTGVSQNPRHKITKRGQNVTFRCDPISEHNRLYWYRQTLGQGPEFLTYFQNEAQLEKSRLLSDRFSAERPKGSFSTLEIQRTEQGDSAMYLCASSQWTGGRGNEKLFFGSGTQLSVL.